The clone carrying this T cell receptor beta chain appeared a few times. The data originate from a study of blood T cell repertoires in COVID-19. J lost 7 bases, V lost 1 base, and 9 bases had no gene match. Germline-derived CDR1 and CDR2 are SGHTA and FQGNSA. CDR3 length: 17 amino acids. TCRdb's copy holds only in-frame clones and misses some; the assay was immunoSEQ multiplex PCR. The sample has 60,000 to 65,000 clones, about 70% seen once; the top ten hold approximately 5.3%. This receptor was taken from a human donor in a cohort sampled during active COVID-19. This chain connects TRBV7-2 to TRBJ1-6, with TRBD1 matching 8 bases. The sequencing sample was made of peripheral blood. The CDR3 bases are TGTGCCAGCAGCTTAGGGCGGACAGGGATAAGCAATTCACCCCTCCACTTT. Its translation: CASSLGRTGISNSPLHF.